This T cell receptor beta chain was recorded in a study of T cells in Graves' hyperthyroidism and ophthalmopathy. Study-wide results and caveats: Most expanded thyroid clonotypes above 0.001 recurred in blood. Ophthalmopathy and stable hyperthyroidism were told apart by a 13 V-J model.

Worth noting for this clonotype: Its antigen is still unknown.

It was uncontrolled infection, other autoimmune disease, pregnancy or lactation that excluded patients. There were TCR beta CDR3 regions amplified from RNA transcripts. Using the HTBI primer set, a first-round RT-PCR was run on the TCR CDR3. TCRdb ran MiXCR on the multiplex PCR reads and lists one entry per CDR3 protein. Here the sample spans 500,000 to 550,000 distinct CDR3 sequences, about 20% being singletons. This receptor was taken from a middle-aged man with Graves' ophthalmopathy. Sequencing was carried out using blood.

CDR3 in DNA: TGTGCCAGCAGTTATCGCGGACAGGCCCATGAGCAGTTCTTC. This gives the protein CASSYRGQAHEQFF. This rearrangement joins TRBV6-5 to TRBJ2-1; 7 nucleotides match TRBD1. The CDR3 has 14 residues. CDR1 and CDR2 from the germline V gene are MNHEY and SVGAGI. V lost 3 bases and J lost 8; bases outside the gene matches: 7.